The entry below gives a single T cell receptor (beta chain) sequence along with its context. TCRdb reprocessed the RACE reads via MiXCR and lists one record per CDR3 protein. Here the sample spans tens of thousands of distinct CDR3 sequences, approximately 9.4% being singletons. This sample is part of a study of human T cells and chemical hapten exposure. Time point reported: patch test 1, 2 weeks after DPC sensitization. The treatment was: therapeutic diphenylcyclopropenone sensitization with weekly scalp DPC. V dropped 1 base and J dropped 0 bases, with 7 bases sitting between them. The germline gives CDR1 DFQATT, CDR2 SNEGSKA (reference sequence). This CDR3 region has 13 residues.

This TCR was recovered from a woman aged 40-49 years with alopecia areata. Some clones in this sample may be carry-over from other donors' samples. The sample here was whole blood, taken in connection with sensitization to the hapten diphenylcyclopropenone (DPC). J is TRBJ2-7 and V is TRBV20-1; weak D call: TRBD1 (5 bases). The CDR3 reads CSARADTSYEQYF. The CDR3 DNA reads as TGCAGTGCTAGAGCGGACACCTCCTACGAGCAGTACTTC.